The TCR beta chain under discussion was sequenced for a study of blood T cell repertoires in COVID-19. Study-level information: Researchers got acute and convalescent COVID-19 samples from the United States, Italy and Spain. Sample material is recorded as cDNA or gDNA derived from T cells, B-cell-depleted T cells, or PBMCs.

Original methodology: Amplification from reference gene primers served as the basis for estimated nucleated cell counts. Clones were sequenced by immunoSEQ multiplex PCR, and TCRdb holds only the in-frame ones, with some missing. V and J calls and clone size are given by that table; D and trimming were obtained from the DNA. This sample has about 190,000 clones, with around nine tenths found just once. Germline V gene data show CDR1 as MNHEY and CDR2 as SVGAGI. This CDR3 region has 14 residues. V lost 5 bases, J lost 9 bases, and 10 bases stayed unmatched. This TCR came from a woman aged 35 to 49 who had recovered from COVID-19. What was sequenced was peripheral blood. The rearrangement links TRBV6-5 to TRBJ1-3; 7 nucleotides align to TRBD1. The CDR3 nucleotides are TGTGCCAGCAGTACGACCGCAGGGGGGCCCACCATATATTTT. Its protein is CASSTTAGGPTIYF.